These 28 T cell receptor beta chains share one sample of origin, sequenced in a study of blood T cell repertoires in COVID-19. Profiled with immunoSEQ multiplex PCR; TCRdb holds only in-frame clones, not every one. The data contain some 300,000 clones, 88% of them singletons. Sequencing used PBMCs or T cells enriched from blood (not recorded which). The receptors were gathered from a woman aged 25 to 45 who had recovered from COVID-19.

The chain uses TRBV5-6 and TRBJ2-7, with 9 bases fitting TRBD2. CDR3 length equals 15 residues. The junction had 5 bases not matched to a gene; V was cut back by 1 base and J by 3 bases. Germline CDR1 is SGHDT and CDR2 is YYEEEE. CDR3 sequence reads: CASSLPSGTGYEQYF. The CDR3, as DNA: TGTGCCAGCAGCTTGCCTAGCGGGACCGGCTACGAGCAGTACTTC.

The chain recombines TRBV28 with TRBJ1-1; D gene uncertain. CDR1 MDHEN and CDR2 SYDVKM come from the germline V gene. The CDR3 sequence is 15 residues long. V was shortened by 0 bases and J by 9 bases, with 17 bases between the two germline ends. The CDR3 DNA reads as TGTGCCAGCAGTTTATGGGGAGATCGGGTTGGGAAAGCTTTCTTT. Translating gives CASSLWGDRVGKAFF. Looking up the rest from reference TRBV28 and TRBJ1-1 gives the full variable domain: DVKVTQSSRYLVKRTGEKVFLECVQDMDHENMFWYRQDPGLGLRLIYFSYDVKMKEKGDIPEGYSVSREKKERFSLILESASTNQTSMYLCASSLWGDRVGKAFFGQGTRLTVV.

The chain uses TRBV4-1 and TRBJ2-7; D might be TRBD2 (6 bases). CDR3 size: 14 residues. From germline, CDR1 is MGHRA and CDR2 YSYEKL. The ends were cut back, 0 bases at V and 2 bases at J, with 8 bases in the middle. The CDR3 is CASSQEGGTYEQYF. CDR3 coding DNA: TGCGCCAGCAGCCAAGAGGGAGGTACCTACGAGCAGTACTTC.

The chain recombines TRBV28 with TRBJ1-2; the D is unclear. The CDR3 spans 12 residues. Trimming shortened V by 8 bases and J by 4 bases, and 11 bases separated the two germline ends. The germline V gene encodes CDR1 MDHEN and CDR2 SYDVKM. CDR3 DNA: TGTGCCAGCGGCGGGTCTACCTATGGCTACACCTTC. Its protein is CASGGSTYGYTF.

This chain connects TRBV5-4 to TRBJ2-4, with TRBD2 identical over 8 bases. CDR1 and CDR2 from the germline V gene are SGHNT and YYREEE (reference sequence). V trimming: 9 bases; J trimming: 3 bases; junction bases outside the gene matches: 14. There are 16 residues in the CDR3. DNA for the CDR3: TGTGCCACCTCGGGAGGGGCGCCCAGAGGCAAAAACATTCAGTACTTC. As protein: CATSGGAPRGKNIQYF.

The gene calls are TRBV28 and TRBJ1-2; no clear D. Germline V CDR1 and CDR2: MDHEN, SYDVKM. The CDR3 has 16 amino acids. V was pared by 5 bases and J by 4 bases, with 20 bases between. In DNA, the CDR3 is TGTGCCAGCAGTAAGCCCGGTGGGGTGGAGGGCTATGGCTACACCTTC. The encoded protein is CASSKPGGVEGYGYTF.

V and J are TRBV11-3 and TRBJ1-1; no clear D gene. Looked up from germline, CDR1 is SGHNT and CDR2 is YENEEA. Trimming removed 1 base from V and 4 bases from J, with 10 bases in between. The CDR3 spans 14 residues. The CDR3 here is CASSLAFRGTEAFF. The CDR3 nucleotides are TGTGCCAGCAGCTTAGCCTTCCGGGGCACTGAAGCTTTCTTT. The variable domain in full, with the rest retrieved from reference TRBV11-3 and TRBJ1-1, is EAGVVQSPRYKIIEKKQPVAFWCNPISGHNTLYWYLQNLGQGPELLIRYENEEAVDDSQLPKDRFSAERLKGVDSTLKIQPAELGDSAVYLCASSLAFRGTEAFFGQGTRLTVV.

The chain employs TRBV18 and TRBJ2-5, with D perhaps TRBD1 (6 bases). The CDR3 runs to 15 residues. Trimming stripped 3 bases from V and 1 base from J, with 12 bases between. Germline values: CDR1 KGHSH, CDR2 LQKENI. The chain's CDR3 is CASSPSEGVQETQYF. CDR3 coding DNA: TGTGCCAGCTCACCTTCAGAGGGGGTCCAAGAGACCCAGTACTTC. The full variable domain, in which reference TRBV18 and TRBJ2-5 provide the parts outside the CDR3, is NAGVMQNPRHLVRRRGQEARLRCSPMKGHSHVYWYRQLPEEGLKFMVYLQKENIIDESGMPKERFSAEFPKEGPSILRIQQVVRGDSAAYFCASSPSEGVQETQYFGPGTRLLVL.

CDR3 in amino acids: CASSRPSAYYEQYF. CDR3 DNA sequence: TGTGCCAGCAGCCGGCCAAGCGCTTACTACGAGCAGTACTTC. The chain joins TRBV14 to TRBJ2-7, with D uncertain. Germline V lookup: CDR1 SGHDN, CDR2 FVKESK. The CDR3 is 14 residues long. The V and J ends lost 4 bases and 3 bases respectively, with 13 bases between them.

The rearrangement links TRBV1 to TRBJ2-3; the table gives TRBD2 as D, unverified against the DNA. TRBV1 represents a pseudogene. The CDR3 totals 15 residues. CDR3 loop: CTSSQDNGSTDTQYF. As DNA, the CDR3 is TGCACCAGCAGCCAAGATAACGGGAGCACAGATACGCAGTATTTT.

This CDR3 is CASSLGGGSNTEAFF. CDR3 DNA: TGTGCCAGCAGTTTAGGGGGGGGATCGAACACTGAAGCTTTCTTT. The chain links TRBV27 to TRBJ1-1; the D gene is possibly TRBD1 (5 bases). This CDR3 region has 15 residues. Germline assignment: CDR1 MNHEY and CDR2 SMNVEV (reference sequence). V was trimmed by 2 bases and J by 1 base, leaving 11 bases between them.

The gene calls are TRBV5-4 and TRBJ2-2, with D uncertain. Looked up from germline, CDR1 is SGHNT and CDR2 is YYREEE (reference sequence). The CDR3 contains 14 residues. V shed 2 bases and J shed 0 bases, with 5 bases lying between them. Here the CDR3 DNA reads TGTGCCAGCAGCTTTAATCCGAACACCGGGGAGCTGTTTTTT. It yields the protein CASSFNPNTGELFF. The full variable domain, rest sourced from reference TRBV5-4 and TRBJ2-2, is ETGVTQSPTHLIKTRGQQVTLRCSSQSGHNTVSWYQQALGQGPQFIFQYYREEENGRGNFPPRFSGLQFPNYSSELNVNALELDDSALYLCASSFNPNTGELFFGEGSRLTVL.

The rearrangement links TRBV11-2 to TRBJ1-1; 11 positions agree with TRBD1. CDR1 and CDR2 from the germline V gene are SGHAT and FQNNGV. The J segment lost 5 bases and the V segment lost 4 bases, leaving 6 bases of the junction unmatched. The CDR3 is 15 residues long. The CDR3 sequence is CASSSDRGRWTEAFF. In DNA form, the CDR3 reads TGTGCCAGCAGCTCGGACAGGGGGCGCTGGACTGAAGCTTTCTTT. Based on the CDR3 plus reference TRBV11-2 and TRBJ1-1, the full variable domain is EAGVAQSPRYKIIEKRQSVAFWCNPISGHATLYWYQQILGQGPKLLIQFQNNGVVDDSQLPKDRFSAERLKGVDSTLKIQPAKLEDSAVYLCASSSDRGRWTEAFFGQGTRLTVV.

The V and J genes are TRBV28 and TRBJ1-1; D unclear. Trimming left V 2 bases short and J 0 bases short, with 7 bases between. CDR3 length equals 14 residues. Germline loops: CDR1 MDHEN, CDR2 SYDVKM. The chain's CDR3 is CASSLPPMNTEAFF. In DNA form, the CDR3 reads TGTGCCAGCAGTTTACCGCCTATGAACACTGAAGCTTTCTTT.

This sequence joins TRBV14 and TRBJ1-4; TRBD1 aligns across 10 bases. V lost 3 bases and J lost 8; bases outside the gene matches: 9. The CDR3 loop spans 16 amino acids. Germline CDR1 is SGHDN and CDR2 is FVKESK. The CDR3, as DNA: TGTGCCAGCAGCCAGGGTTTGACAGGGGGCCAGGAAAAACTGTTTTTT. Amino acid sequence: CASSQGLTGGQEKLFF.

The table lists this clone with a count of one. The rearrangement links TRBV5-5 to TRBJ2-2; D might be TRBD1 (5 bases). The CDR3 contains 16 residues. The germline V gene encodes CDR1 SGHKS and CDR2 YYEKEE (reference sequence). V gave up 3 bases and J gave up 0 bases, with 12 bases separating them. The CDR3, as DNA: TGTGCCAGCAGCTCACAGGCCATCGCGAACACCGGGGAGCTGTTTTTT. Translation: CASSSQAIANTGELFF.

V usage is TRBV25-1 and J usage is TRBJ2-1, with TRBD2 as a possible D gene (6 bases). Germline lookup yields CDR1 MGHDK and CDR2 SYGVNS. This CDR3 region has 17 residues. Trimming removed 0 bases at V and 0 bases at J, with 12 bases between. For the CDR3, the DNA is TGTGCCAGCAGTGAATATAACGACGGGAGCTCCTACAATGAGCAGTTCTTC. This encodes CASSEYNDGSSYNEQFF.

The rearrangement joins TRBV7-9 to TRBJ1-1; a weak D match, TRBD1 (5 bases). The CDR3 has 15 residues. With 5 bases removed from V and 1 base from J, the gap between germline ends came to 14 bases. CDR1 is SEHNR and CDR2 is FQNEAQ in the germline V gene (reference sequence). DNA for the CDR3: TGTGCCAGCAGCCCTAGGTCCGGGGGGAACACTGAAGCTTTCTTT. It encodes CASSPRSGGNTEAFF.

This sequence joins TRBV7-2 and TRBJ2-3; 9 nucleotides agree with TRBD1. Unmatched junction bases numbered 12, after V lost 5 bases and J lost 3 bases. The CDR3 sequence is 17 residues long. Germline V lookup: CDR1 SGHTA, CDR2 FQGNSA. The CDR3 coding sequence is TGTGCCAGCAGCCCTAGTCCCGGGACAGGGTTAACAGATACGCAGTATTTT. It yields the protein CASSPSPGTGLTDTQYF.

In DNA, the CDR3 is TGTGCCAGCAGTGAAACCGGGACAGCCGTTTTAAGGGGTGGCTACACCTTC. It codes for CASSETGTAVLRGGYTF. The rearrangement joins TRBV25-1 to TRBJ1-2; 7 nucleotides align to TRBD1. Germline V gives CDR1 MGHDK, CDR2 SYGVNS. After removal of 2 bases from V and 7 bases from J, the junction contained 16 bases not matched to a gene. The CDR3 runs to 17 residues.

V and J are TRBV19 and TRBJ1-5; 8 nucleotides agree with TRBD1. The germline V gene encodes CDR1 LNHDA and CDR2 SQIVND (reference sequence). CDR3 length: 15 residues. The V and J ends lost 3 bases and 4 bases, in that order; junction bases with no gene match: 5. Written as DNA, the CDR3 is TGTGCCAGTAGTATGGGACAGGTTCCAAATCAGCCCCAGCATTTT. This translates into CASSMGQVPNQPQHF.

V and J are TRBV27 and TRBJ1-1; 9 nucleotides agree with TRBD1. Losses at the gene ends were 7 bases for V and 6 bases for J; bases not matched to a gene: 6. The CDR3 has 13 residues. Per germline, CDR1 MNHEY and CDR2 SMNVEV (reference sequence). The CDR3 spells CASKWTGAAEAFF. The CDR3, as DNA: TGTGCCAGCAAGTGGACAGGGGCGGCTGAAGCTTTCTTT.

This chain uses TRBV6-5 with TRBJ2-3; TRBD2 matches 14 bases. This CDR3 is built from 14 residues. The V gene's germline CDR1 is MNHEY and CDR2 SVGAGI. Losses at the gene ends were 8 bases for V and 4 bases for J; bases not matched to a gene: 2. The CDR3 protein is CASRTSGGSDTQYF. Here the CDR3 DNA reads TGTGCCAGCCGGACTAGCGGGGGGTCAGATACGCAGTATTTT.

In the case of this clone: The sample has other DNA sequences that encode this CDR3 too. The V and J genes are TRBV6-5 and TRBJ1-1, with 7 bases matching TRBD1. Germline CDR1 is MNHEY and CDR2 is SVGAGI. The CDR3 is made up of 14 amino acids. V was pared by 6 bases and J by 1 base, with 5 bases of the junction left unmatched. As DNA, the CDR3 is TGTGCCAGCAGAGACAGGGTGCGGAACACTGAAGCTTTCTTT. Translating it yields CASRDRVRNTEAFF.

The rearrangement links TRBV7-2 to TRBJ2-6, with D uncertain. The germline V gene has CDR1 SGHTA and CDR2 FQGNSA. The CDR3 has 14 amino acids. Trimming pared 5 bases from V and 5 bases from J, leaving 10 bases between. The CDR3 bases are TGTGCCAGCAGCCCGACTCCATGGGCCAACGTCCTGACTTTC. Amino acid sequence: CASSPTPWANVLTF.

V is TRBV7-2 and J is TRBJ2-7; 10 bases fit TRBD2. CDR3 length equals 16 residues. Germline lookup yields CDR1 SGHTA and CDR2 FQGNSA. Losses at the gene ends were 0 bases for V and 3 bases for J; bases not matched to a gene: 5. Here the CDR3 reads CASSLAVSGGIYEQYF. CDR3 bases: TGTGCCAGCAGCTTAGCTGTTAGCGGGGGGATCTACGAGCAGTACTTC.

The CDR3 DNA follows: TGTGCCAGCAGCTTATCCCAGGGCCCACAAGAGACCCAGTACTTC. Protein product: CASSLSQGPQETQYF. The chain is built from TRBV7-9 and TRBJ2-5, with TRBD1 as a possible D gene (5 bases). The CDR3 length is 15 residues. Between the trimmed V and J ends, which lost 2 bases and 2 bases, there was a span of 12 bases. Germline V gives CDR1 SEHNR, CDR2 FQNEAQ (reference sequence).

The chain employs TRBV18 and TRBJ1-2; D is undetermined. The CDR3 consists of 15 residues. The germline V gene has CDR1 KGHSH and CDR2 LQKENI. The V and J ends lost 0 bases and 6 bases respectively, with 14 bases between them. CDR3 nucleotide sequence: TGTGCCAGCTCACCACCCTCGGGGATGGGGAATGGCTACACCTTC. Translated, it gives CASSPPSGMGNGYTF.